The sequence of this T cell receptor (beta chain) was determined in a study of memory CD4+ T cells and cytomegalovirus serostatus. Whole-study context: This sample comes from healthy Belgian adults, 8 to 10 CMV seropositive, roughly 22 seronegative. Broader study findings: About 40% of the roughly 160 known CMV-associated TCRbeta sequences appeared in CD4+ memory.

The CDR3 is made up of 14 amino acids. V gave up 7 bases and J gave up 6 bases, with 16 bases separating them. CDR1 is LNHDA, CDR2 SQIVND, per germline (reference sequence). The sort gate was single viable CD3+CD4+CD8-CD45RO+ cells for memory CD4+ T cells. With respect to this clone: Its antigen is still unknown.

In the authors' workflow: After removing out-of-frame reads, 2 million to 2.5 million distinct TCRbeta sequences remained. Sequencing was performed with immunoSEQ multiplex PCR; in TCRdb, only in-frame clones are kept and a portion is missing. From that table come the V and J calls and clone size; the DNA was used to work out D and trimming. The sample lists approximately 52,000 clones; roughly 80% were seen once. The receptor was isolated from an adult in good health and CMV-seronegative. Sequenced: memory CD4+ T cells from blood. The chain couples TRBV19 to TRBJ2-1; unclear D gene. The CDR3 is CASTPLPSGNEQFF. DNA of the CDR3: TGTGCCAGTACTCCTTTGCCTTCGGGCAATGAGCAGTTCTTC.